This TCR beta chain was obtained from a study of blood T cells in healthy people across ages. Notes on the study in general: TCR beta diversity per million T cells fell roughly linearly with age. The study regarded diversity estimates from one million T cells as underestimates.

This clonotype was detected once. Its antigen is not known. Healthy Caucasians from Russia aged about 6 to 100 served as donors. A second 7 to 11 cycle PCR used barcoded and J-beta primers. Per sample, CDR3-containing paired-end reads numbered at least 2.5 million. MiXCR was run by TCRdb on the 5' RACE reads, yielding one entry per CDR3 protein. The table records approximately 810,000 distinct CDR3 sequences, roughly 34% of them present only once. Sequenced: blood. The sequence was collected from a man between 18 and 35 years old in good health.

The chain's CDR3 is CASSLSNEEDTQYF. CDR3 coding DNA: TGTGCCAGCAGTTTAAGCAATGAGGAAGATACGCAGTATTTT. The J gene is TRBJ2-3, the V gene TRBV12-3 or TRBV12-4; D is unclear. The V end lost 2 bases, the J end lost 5 bases, and 11 bases lay between the germline ends. The CDR3 length is 14 residues.